This is a list of T cell receptor beta chains from one sample in a study of lymphopenia after photon versus proton radiotherapy. Measured with immunoSEQ multiplex PCR; TCRdb has only the in-frame clones, and not every one. The sample lists about 26,000 clones; 85% to 90% were seen once. The source was peripheral blood, collected from a patient treated with photon-based radiotherapy. The receptors were gathered from a man aged 30 to 39 with gastric cancer. The CDR3 runs from the conserved cysteine through the conserved F or W. The D gene is left open where the match is weak.

j_gene: TRBJ1-4
len: 11
v_gene: TRBV18
d_gene: -
CDR3nt: TGTGCCAGCTCACCTAATGAAAAACTGTTTTTT
CDR3aa: CASSPNEKLFF

j_gene: TRBJ1-1
len: 16
v_gene: TRBV5-1
d_gene: -
CDR3nt: TGCGCCAGCAGCCCCACTGGGGGCGTGGTATGGACTGAAGCTTTCTTT
CDR3aa: CASSPTGGVVWTEAFF

j_gene: TRBJ1-5
len: 11
v_gene: TRBV6-6
d_gene: -
CDR3nt: TGTGCCAGCAGTTACGATCAGCCCCAGCATTTT
CDR3aa: CASSYDQPQHF

j_gene: TRBJ1-4
len: 17
v_gene: TRBV27
d_gene: TRBD1
CDR3nt: TGTGCCAGCAGTTTTATAGGGGGCGCGGAAACTAATGAAAAACTGTTTTTT
CDR3aa: CASSFIGGAETNEKLFF

j_gene: TRBJ2-1
len: 14
v_gene: TRBV19
d_gene: TRBD2
CDR3nt: TGTGCCAGTAGTACTAGCGGGAAAATCAATGAGCAGTTCTTC
CDR3aa: CASSTSGKINEQFF

j_gene: TRBJ1-1
len: 13
v_gene: TRBV19
d_gene: -
CDR3nt: TGTGCCAGCAAGGAGGGGGTTTACACTGAAGCTTTCTTT
CDR3aa: CASKEGVYTEAFF

j_gene: TRBJ2-7
len: 13
v_gene: TRBV5-1
d_gene: TRBD1
CDR3nt: TGCGCCAGCAGCTCCGGGACAGACTACGAGCAGTACTTC
CDR3aa: CASSSGTDYEQYF

j_gene: TRBJ2-7
len: 16
v_gene: TRBV5-1
d_gene: TRBD1
CDR3nt: TGCGCCAGCAGCCAGGGAGGTCAGGGGGCGACTTTACAGCAGTACTTC
CDR3aa: CASSQGGQGATLQQYF

j_gene: TRBJ2-7
len: 16
v_gene: TRBV6-5
d_gene: TRBD1
CDR3nt: TGTGCCAGCAGTTACGATCCGACAGGGGGGTACAACGAGCAGTACTTC
CDR3aa: CASSYDPTGGYNEQYF

j_gene: TRBJ1-1
len: 16
v_gene: TRBV5-1
d_gene: -
CDR3nt: TGCGCCAGCAGACCGAGGGACCGATACATGAACACTGAAGCTTTCTTT
CDR3aa: CASRPRDRYMNTEAFF

j_gene: TRBJ1-5
len: 13
v_gene: TRBV6-4
d_gene: -
CDR3nt: TGTGCCAGCAGTGACCAGGGAGGACAGCCCCAGCATTTT
CDR3aa: CASSDQGGQPQHF

j_gene: TRBJ1-1
len: 13
v_gene: TRBV5-1
d_gene: -
CDR3nt: TGCGCCAGCAGCTTTGATACAGGGACTGAAGCTTTCTTT
CDR3aa: CASSFDTGTEAFF

j_gene: TRBJ1-5
len: 14
v_gene: TRBV16
d_gene: -
CDR3nt: TGTGCCAGCAGCCAATCCGGAAGCAATCAGCCCCAGCATTTT
CDR3aa: CASSQSGSNQPQHF

j_gene: TRBJ1-4
len: 15
v_gene: TRBV7-2
d_gene: -
CDR3nt: TGTGCCAGCAGCTCACACCCGACCGAGGGAGGGAAACTGTTTTTT
CDR3aa: CASSSHPTEGGKLFF

j_gene: TRBJ2-2
len: 20
v_gene: TRBV28
d_gene: -
CDR3nt: TGTGCCAGCAGGCGGAGAGAGGGCAGGGTCAGCTACCTTAACACCGGGGAGCTGTTTTTT
CDR3aa: CASRRREGRVSYLNTGELFF